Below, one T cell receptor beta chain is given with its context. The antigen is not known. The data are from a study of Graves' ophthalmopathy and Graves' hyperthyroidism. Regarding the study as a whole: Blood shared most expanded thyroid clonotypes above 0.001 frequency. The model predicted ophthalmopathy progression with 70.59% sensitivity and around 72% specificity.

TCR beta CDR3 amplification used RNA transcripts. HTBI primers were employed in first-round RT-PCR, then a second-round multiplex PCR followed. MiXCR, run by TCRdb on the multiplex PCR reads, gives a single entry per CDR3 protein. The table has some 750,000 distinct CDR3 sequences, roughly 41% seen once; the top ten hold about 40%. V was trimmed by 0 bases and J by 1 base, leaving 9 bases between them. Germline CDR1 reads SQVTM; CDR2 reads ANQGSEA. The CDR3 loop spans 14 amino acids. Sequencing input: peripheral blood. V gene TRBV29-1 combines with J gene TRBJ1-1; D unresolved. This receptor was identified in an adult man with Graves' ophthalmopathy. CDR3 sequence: CSVEDREGNTEAFF. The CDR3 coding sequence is TGCAGCGTTGAAGATAGGGAGGGGAACACTGAAGCTTTCTTT. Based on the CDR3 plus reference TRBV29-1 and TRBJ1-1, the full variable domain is SAVISQKPSRDICQRGTSLTIQCQVDSQVTMMFWYRQQPGQSLTLIATANQGSEATYESGFVIDKFPISRPNLTFSTLTVSNMSPEDSSIYLCSVEDREGNTEAFFGQGTRLTVV.